This entry lists 23 T cell receptor beta chains sequenced from one sample in a study of shared clonotypes between healthy human individuals. TCRdb keeps only in-frame clones here, not all; method: immunoSEQ multiplex PCR. The data show over 850,000 clones, 75% to 80% seen once. What was sequenced was memory CD4+ T cells from PBMCs. Subset meaning: CD45RA-negative fraction. The receptors derive from a man between 18 and 29 years old in good health. Some clones in this sample may be carry-over from other donors' samples.

V usage is TRBV6-1 and J usage is TRBJ1-3, with D perhaps TRBD1 (6 bases). Trimming stripped 5 bases from V and 4 bases from J, with 15 bases between. Germline CDR1 MNHNS, CDR2 SASEGT. The CDR3 spans 15 residues. The CDR3 bases are TGTGCCAGCAGTAAACAGGGAAGGACGGGAAACACCATATATTTT. This sequence encodes CASSKQGRTGNTIYF.

This sequence joins TRBV9 and TRBJ2-1; 7 bases fit TRBD2. V lost 0 bases, J lost 0 bases, and 6 bases stayed unmatched. The length of the CDR3 is 17 residues. Germline CDR1 is SGDLS and CDR2 is YYNGEE. The CDR3 coding sequence is TGTGCCAGCAGCGTAGAGCCCAGCGGGGCCTCCTACAATGAGCAGTTCTTC. Protein product: CASSVEPSGASYNEQFF.

This chain connects TRBV4-1 to TRBJ2-5; D call uncertain. The length of the CDR3 is 15 residues. The V gene's germline CDR1 is MGHRA and CDR2 YSYEKL. V gave up 4 bases and J gave up 5 bases, with 17 bases separating them. The CDR3, as DNA: TGCGCCAGCAGCCGTCCCATGGCCCTTGGGGAGACCCAGTACTTC. Protein sequence: CASSRPMALGETQYF.

This rearrangement joins TRBV11-3 to TRBJ2-7, with D unclear. V lost 5 bases to trimming and J lost 1 base, with 9 bases between them. Germline values: CDR1 SGHNT, CDR2 YENEEA. The CDR3 covers 13 residues. For the CDR3, the DNA is TGTGCCAGCAGCACCTACGGTTCCTACGAGCAGTACTTC. Its protein product is CASSTYGSYEQYF.

Remarks on this clone: The sample has other DNA sequences that encode this CDR3 too. The gene calls are TRBV6-5 and TRBJ1-1; no clear D. Between the trimmed V and J ends, which lost 0 bases and 0 bases, there was a span of 11 bases. CDR3 size: 16 residues. Germline CDR1 is MNHEY and CDR2 is SVGAGI. This CDR3 is CASSYSRNHVNTEAFF. DNA for the CDR3: TGTGCCAGCAGTTACTCCAGGAACCATGTGAACACTGAAGCTTTCTTT.

In DNA form, the CDR3 reads TGTGCCAGCAGCCCGAGGGGAAAAACGGCCTACGAGCAGTACTTC. Protein product: CASSPRGKTAYEQYF. The chain uses TRBV11-2 and TRBJ2-7; D possibly matches TRBD1 or TRBD2 (5 bases each). V lost 5 bases, J lost 2 bases, and 16 bases lay in between. The CDR3 has 15 amino acids. Germline lookup yields CDR1 SGHAT and CDR2 FQNNGV.

This clone was picked up many times. The chain is built from TRBV5-6 and TRBJ2-3; 9 bases match TRBD1. The CDR3 length is 15 residues. Trimming took 4 bases from V and 2 from J; bases not matched to a gene: 5. Germline V lookup: CDR1 SGHDT, CDR2 YYEEEE. The CDR3: CASSQGQGHTDTQYF. DNA of the CDR3: TGTGCCAGCAGCCAGGGACAGGGACACACAGATACGCAGTATTTT. The variable domain in full, completed from reference TRBV5-6 and TRBJ2-3, reads DAGVTQSPTHLIKTRGQQVTLRCSPKSGHDTVSWYQQALGQGPQFIFQYYEEEERQRGNFPDRFSGHQFPNYSSELNVNALLLGDSALYLCASSQGQGHTDTQYFGPGTRLTVL.

The rearrangement uses TRBV27 and TRBJ1-5, with D possibly matching TRBD1 (6 bases). Germline V CDR1 and CDR2: MNHEY, SMNVEV (reference sequence). This CDR3 has 16 amino acids. V gave up 1 base and J gave up 6 bases, with 16 bases separating them. The CDR3 DNA reads as TGTGCCAGCAGTTTATTACAGGGAGGGGGTAGTCAGCCCCAGCATTTT. Translated, it gives CASSLLQGGGSQPQHF.

The V gene is TRBV19, the J gene TRBJ1-5; 9 bases are shared with TRBD1. J lost 2 bases, V lost 4 bases, and 9 bases had no gene match. The CDR3 sequence is 17 residues long. Germline V gene data show CDR1 as LNHDA and CDR2 as SQIVND (reference sequence). The CDR3 reads CASSTALGQGGNQPQHF. In nucleotides, the CDR3 is TGTGCCAGTAGTACCGCGTTGGGACAGGGCGGCAATCAGCCCCAGCATTTT.

This sequence joins TRBV11-2 and TRBJ1-4; D is unresolved. Trimming removed 1 base from V and 8 bases from J, with 11 bases in between. The germline CDR1 and CDR2 sequences are SGHAT and FQNNGV. CDR3 size: 14 residues. CDR3 residues: CASSLAGLWEKLFF. CDR3 sequence (DNA): TGTGCCAGCAGCTTAGCCGGCTTGTGGGAAAAACTGTTTTTT.

CDR3 amino acids: CASSLGSSGILNEQFF. The CDR3 nucleotides read TGCGCCAGCAGCTTGGGGTCTAGCGGGATATTAAATGAGCAGTTCTTC. V usage is TRBV5-1 and J usage is TRBJ2-1, with 9 nucleotides matching TRBD2. This CDR3 region has 16 residues. With V trimmed by 0 bases and J by 7 bases, 8 bases remained unmatched. In germline, CDR1 is SGHRS, CDR2 YFSETQ.

This clone has just a few counts. The V and J genes are TRBV5-1 and TRBJ2-1, with D perhaps TRBD2 (5 bases). Germline CDR1 is SGHRS and CDR2 is YFSETQ. CDR3 length: 15 amino acids. V was trimmed by 0 bases and J by 3 bases, leaving 10 bases between them. CDR3 amino acids: CASSLVGGLYNEQFF. DNA for the CDR3: TGCGCCAGCAGCTTGGTAGGAGGCCTCTACAATGAGCAGTTCTTC.

As to this clone: Other DNA sequences in the same sample also yield this CDR3. The chain is built from TRBV7-3 and TRBJ2-5; TRBD1 matches at 7 bases. In germline, CDR1 is SGHTA, CDR2 FQGTGA. This CDR3 comprises 13 residues. Losses at the gene ends were 3 bases for V and 4 bases for J; bases not matched to a gene: 2. The CDR3 region is CASSFNRGETQYF. DNA of the CDR3: TGTGCCAGCAGCTTCAACAGGGGAGAGACCCAGTACTTC.

The sample holds one count of this clone. The rearrangement joins TRBV14 to TRBJ2-5; D gene unclear. Per germline, CDR1 SGHDN and CDR2 FVKESK. The CDR3 extends over 13 amino acids. Trimming cost V 5 bases and J 4 bases, with 11 bases left between them. This CDR3 reads CASSRAPRETQYF. The CDR3 DNA follows: TGTGCCAGCAGCAGGGCCCCTAGAGAGACCCAGTACTTC.

V and J are TRBV29-1 and TRBJ2-3; D gene unclear. The CDR3 contains 14 residues. Germline V gene lookup returns CDR1 SQVTM and CDR2 ANQGSEA. V gave up 4 bases and J gave up 1 base, with 12 bases separating them. In nucleotides, the CDR3 is TGCAGCGTTGCGGAGCGATCTCGCACAGATACGCAGTATTTT. Protein: CSVAERSRTDTQYF.

Written as DNA, the CDR3 is TGTGCCAGCAGCTTGGGGGGACAGACCCCGCAGCCCCAGCATTTT. Translation gives CASSLGGQTPQPQHF. The chain combines TRBV5-4 with TRBJ1-5; 7 bases line up with TRBD1. CDR3 length equals 15 residues. In germline, CDR1 is SGHNT, CDR2 YYREEE (reference sequence). V lost 0 bases and J lost 7; bases outside the gene matches: 7.

This clone came up many times. V gene TRBV19 combines with J gene TRBJ1-1; 10 bases fit TRBD1. CDR1 and CDR2 (germline): LNHDA, SQIVND (reference sequence). The CDR3 loop spans 15 amino acids. Trimming at V came to 7 bases and at J to 4 bases, leaving 9 bases not matched to a gene. Here the CDR3 DNA reads TGTGCCAGTACGTGGGACAGGGGAGTAGGCACTGAAGCTTTCTTT. Residues: CASTWDRGVGTEAFF. Full variable domain (remainder filled in from reference TRBV19 and TRBJ1-1): DGGITQSPKYLFRKEGQNVTLSCEQNLNHDAMYWYRQDPGQGLRLIYYSQIVNDFQKGDIAEGYSVSREKKESFPLTVTSAQKNPTAFYLCASTWDRGVGTEAFFGQGTRLTVV.

This clone was seen a handful of times. The rearrangement joins TRBV19 to TRBJ1-1; 7 nucleotides align to TRBD1. Germline CDR1 LNHDA, CDR2 SQIVND (reference sequence). This CDR3 has 15 residues. V lost 5 bases, J lost 4 bases, and 10 bases stayed unmatched. The CDR3 loop reads CASSSTTGRVTEAFF. The CDR3 coding sequence is TGTGCCAGTAGTTCTACGACAGGGCGGGTCACTGAAGCTTTCTTT.

Comment on this clone: This CDR3 is also generated by other DNA sequences in the sample. The rearrangement uses TRBV18 and TRBJ2-7, with D perhaps matching TRBD1 (6 bases). The germline gives CDR1 KGHSH, CDR2 LQKENI. V shed 3 bases and J shed 4 bases, with 10 bases lying between them. This CDR3 comprises 13 residues. In DNA, the CDR3 is TGTGCCAGCTCACCCGGGACAAGATACGAGCAGTACTTC. It encodes CASSPGTRYEQYF.

The rearrangement uses TRBV29-1 and TRBJ2-7; no definite D call. The CDR3 contains 13 residues. Trimming cost V 4 bases and J 3 bases, with 13 bases left between them. From germline, CDR1 is SQVTM and CDR2 ANQGSEA. The CDR3 DNA sequence: TGCAGCGTTGCCACACGCCACAACTACGAGCAGTACTTC. This translates into CSVATRHNYEQYF.

The chain uses TRBV4-2 and TRBJ2-2; maybe TRBD2 (6 bases). Trimming shortened V by 3 bases and J by 2 bases, and 10 bases separated the two germline ends. CDR1 is LGHNA and CDR2 is YNFKEQ in the germline V gene. This CDR3 has 15 residues. The CDR3 loop reads CASSQSSANTGELFF. The CDR3 DNA is TGTGCCAGCAGCCAGTCTAGCGCCAACACCGGGGAGCTGTTTTTT.

The V and J genes are TRBV18 and TRBJ1-1; 7 positions match TRBD1. The ends lost 0 bases at V and 1 base at J; junction bases unmatched: 2. The CDR3 has 15 residues. CDR1 is KGHSH and CDR2 is LQKENI in the germline V gene. CDR3 DNA: TGTGCCAGCTCACCACCGACAGGGAGGAACACTGAAGCTTTCTTT. Translation: CASSPPTGRNTEAFF. Based on the CDR3 plus reference TRBV18 and TRBJ1-1, the full variable domain is NAGVMQNPRHLVRRRGQEARLRCSPMKGHSHVYWYRQLPEEGLKFMVYLQKENIIDESGMPKERFSAEFPKEGPSILRIQQVVRGDSAAYFCASSPPTGRNTEAFFGQGTRLTVV.

V usage is TRBV5-1 and J usage is TRBJ2-1; 10 bases are a match to TRBD2. The CDR3 is made up of 14 amino acids. CDR1 and CDR2 from the germline V gene are SGHRS and YFSETQ. J gave up 6 bases and V 3 bases, and 3 bases lay outside the gene matches. CDR3 in amino acids: CASSSASGGNEQFF. In DNA, the CDR3 is TGCGCCAGCAGCTCCGCTAGCGGGGGCAATGAGCAGTTCTTC.